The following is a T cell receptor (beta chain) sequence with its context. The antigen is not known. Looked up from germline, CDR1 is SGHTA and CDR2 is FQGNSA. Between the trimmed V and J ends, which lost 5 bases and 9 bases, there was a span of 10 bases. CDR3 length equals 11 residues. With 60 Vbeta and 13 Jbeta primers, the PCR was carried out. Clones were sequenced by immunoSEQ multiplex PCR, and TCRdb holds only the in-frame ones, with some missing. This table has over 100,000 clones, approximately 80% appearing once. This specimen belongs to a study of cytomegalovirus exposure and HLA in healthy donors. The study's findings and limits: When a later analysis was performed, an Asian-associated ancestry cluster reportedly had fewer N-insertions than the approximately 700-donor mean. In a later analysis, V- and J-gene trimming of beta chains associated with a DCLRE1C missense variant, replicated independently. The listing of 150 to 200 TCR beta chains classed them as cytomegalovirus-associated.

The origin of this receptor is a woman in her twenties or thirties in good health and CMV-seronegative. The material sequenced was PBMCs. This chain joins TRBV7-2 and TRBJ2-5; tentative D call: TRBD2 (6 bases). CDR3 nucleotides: TGTGCCAGCAGCAGTAGGGAGGCCCAGTACTTC. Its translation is CASSSREAQYF.